This record covers a single T cell receptor beta chain. The data derive from a study of shared clonotypes between healthy human individuals. The CDR3 extends over 16 amino acids. Germline CDR1 and CDR2: SGHRS and YFSETQ. Trimming cost V 6 bases and J 5 bases, with 22 bases left between them. Sequenced by immunoSEQ multiplex PCR; TCRdb stores in-frame clones only, minus some. The data contain 1.5 million to 2.5 million clones, about 95% of them singletons. Naive CD8 cells comprised CD45RO-negative, CCR7-positively selected cells, excluding terminally differentiated effector memory CD45RA+ cells. The sample was naive CD8+ T cells sorted from blood. The J gene is TRBJ2-3, the V gene TRBV5-1, with a weak D call TRBD2 (7 bases). The sequence derives from a man aged 18-30 years in good health. CDR3 loop: CASTPIGGGAGDTQYF. The CDR3 region has the DNA TGCGCCAGCACCCCTATTGGAGGGGGGGCTGGAGATACGCAGTATTTT.